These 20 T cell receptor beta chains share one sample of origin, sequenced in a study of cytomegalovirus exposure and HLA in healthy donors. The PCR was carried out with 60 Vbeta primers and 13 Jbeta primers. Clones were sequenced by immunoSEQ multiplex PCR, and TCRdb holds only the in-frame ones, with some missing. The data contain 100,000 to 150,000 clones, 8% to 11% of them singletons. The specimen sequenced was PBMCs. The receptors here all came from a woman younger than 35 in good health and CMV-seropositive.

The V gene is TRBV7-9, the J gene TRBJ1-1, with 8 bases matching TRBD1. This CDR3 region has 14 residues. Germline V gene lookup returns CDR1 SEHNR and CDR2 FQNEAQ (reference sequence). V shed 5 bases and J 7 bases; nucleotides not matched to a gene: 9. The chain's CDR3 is CASSPSGGTGEAFF. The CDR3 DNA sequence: TGTGCCAGCAGCCCGTCCGGGGGGACAGGTGAAGCTTTCTTT.

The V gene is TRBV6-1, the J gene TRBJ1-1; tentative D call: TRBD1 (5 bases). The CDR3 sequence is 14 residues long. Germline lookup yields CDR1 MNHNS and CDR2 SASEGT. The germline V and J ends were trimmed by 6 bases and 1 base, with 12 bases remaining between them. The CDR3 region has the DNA TGTGCCAGCAGACTCCCGGACAAGAACACTGAAGCTTTCTTT. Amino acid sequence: CASRLPDKNTEAFF.

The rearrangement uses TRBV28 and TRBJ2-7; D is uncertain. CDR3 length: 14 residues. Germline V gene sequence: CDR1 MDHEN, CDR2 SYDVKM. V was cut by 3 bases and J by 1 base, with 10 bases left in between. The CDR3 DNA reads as TGTGCCAGCAGTTTCTCCTACGTATCCTACGAGCAGTACTTC. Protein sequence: CASSFSYVSYEQYF. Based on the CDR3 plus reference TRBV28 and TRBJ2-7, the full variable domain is DVKVTQSSRYLVKRTGEKVFLECVQDMDHENMFWYRQDPGLGLRLIYFSYDVKMKEKGDIPEGYSVSREKKERFSLILESASTNQTSMYLCASSFSYVSYEQYFGPGTRLTVT.

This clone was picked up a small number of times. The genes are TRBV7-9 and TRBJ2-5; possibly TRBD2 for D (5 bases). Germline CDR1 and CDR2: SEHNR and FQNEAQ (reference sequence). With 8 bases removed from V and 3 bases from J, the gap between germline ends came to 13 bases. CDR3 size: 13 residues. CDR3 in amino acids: CASVGENEETQYF. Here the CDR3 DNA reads TGTGCCAGCGTTGGGGAGAATGAAGAGACCCAGTACTTC.

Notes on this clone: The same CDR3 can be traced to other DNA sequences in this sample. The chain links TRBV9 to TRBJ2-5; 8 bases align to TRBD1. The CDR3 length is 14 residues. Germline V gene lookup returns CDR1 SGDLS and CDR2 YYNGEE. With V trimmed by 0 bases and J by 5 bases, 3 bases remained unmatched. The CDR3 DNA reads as TGTGCCAGCAGCGTAGCATACAGGGGGGAGACCCAGTACTTC. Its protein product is CASSVAYRGETQYF.

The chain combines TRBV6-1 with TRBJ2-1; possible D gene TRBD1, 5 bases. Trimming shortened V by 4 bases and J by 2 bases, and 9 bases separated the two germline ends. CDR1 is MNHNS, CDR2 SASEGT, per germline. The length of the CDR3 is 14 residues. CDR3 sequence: CASSGQGAYNEQFF. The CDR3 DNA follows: TGTGCCAGCAGTGGTCAAGGGGCCTACAATGAGCAGTTCTTC.

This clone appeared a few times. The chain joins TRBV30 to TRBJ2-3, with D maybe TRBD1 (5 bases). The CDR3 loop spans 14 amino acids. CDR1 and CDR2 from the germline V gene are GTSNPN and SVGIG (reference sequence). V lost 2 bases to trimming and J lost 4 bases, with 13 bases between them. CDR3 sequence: CAWSRQGKADTQYF. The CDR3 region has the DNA TGTGCCTGGAGTCGGCAGGGTAAGGCAGATACGCAGTATTTT.

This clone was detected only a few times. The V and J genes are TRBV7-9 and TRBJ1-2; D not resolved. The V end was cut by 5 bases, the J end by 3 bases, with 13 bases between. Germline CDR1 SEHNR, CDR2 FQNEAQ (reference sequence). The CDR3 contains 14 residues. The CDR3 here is CASSLGGSYYGYTF. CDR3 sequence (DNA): TGTGCCAGCAGCCTAGGCGGGAGTTACTATGGCTACACCTTC. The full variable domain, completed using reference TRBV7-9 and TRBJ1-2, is DTGVSQNPRHKITKRGQNVTFRCDPISEHNRLYWYRQTLGQGPEFLTYFQNEAQLEKSRLLSDRFSAERPKGSFSTLEIQRTEQGDSAMYLCASSLGGSYYGYTFGSGTRLTVV.

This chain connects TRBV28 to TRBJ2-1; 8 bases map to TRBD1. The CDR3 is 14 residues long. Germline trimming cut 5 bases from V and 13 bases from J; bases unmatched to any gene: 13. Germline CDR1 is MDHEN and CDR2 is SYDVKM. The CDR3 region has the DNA TGTGCCAGCAGTCAAGGGTCCAGGGGGCCCATCCAGTTCTTC. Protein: CASSQGSRGPIQFF.

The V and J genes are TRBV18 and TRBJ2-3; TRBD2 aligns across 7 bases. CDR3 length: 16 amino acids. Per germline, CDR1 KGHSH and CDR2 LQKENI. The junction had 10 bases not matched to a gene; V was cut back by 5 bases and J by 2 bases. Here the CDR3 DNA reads TGTGCCAGCTCATCGTCGTCTAGCGGATCCACAGATACGCAGTATTTT. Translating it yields CASSSSSSGSTDTQYF.

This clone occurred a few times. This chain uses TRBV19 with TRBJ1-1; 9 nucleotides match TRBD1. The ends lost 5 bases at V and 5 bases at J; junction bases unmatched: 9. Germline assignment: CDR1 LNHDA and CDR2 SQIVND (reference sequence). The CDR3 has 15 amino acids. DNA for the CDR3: TGTGCCAGTAGTGCGGACAGGGGTGCTTTGACTGAAGCTTTCTTT. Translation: CASSADRGALTEAFF.

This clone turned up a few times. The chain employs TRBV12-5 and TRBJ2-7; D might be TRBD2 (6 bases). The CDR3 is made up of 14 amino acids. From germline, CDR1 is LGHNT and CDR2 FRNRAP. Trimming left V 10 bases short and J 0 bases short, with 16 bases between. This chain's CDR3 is CATYTGLNSYEQYF. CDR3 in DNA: TGTGCTACGTACACGGGACTTAACTCCTACGAGCAGTACTTC.

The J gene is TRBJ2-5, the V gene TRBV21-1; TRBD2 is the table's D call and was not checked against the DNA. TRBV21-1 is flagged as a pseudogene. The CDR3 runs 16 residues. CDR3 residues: CASSNETSGRQETQYF. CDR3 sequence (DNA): TGTGCCAGCAGCAATGAAACTAGCGGACGACAAGAGACCCAGTACTTC.

The CDR3 coding sequence is TGCGCCAGCAGCTTGGTTGTCGGGGACAGGCACACAGATACGCAGTATTTT. Translating it yields CASSLVVGDRHTDTQYF. This chain uses TRBV5-1 with TRBJ2-3; 8 bases fit TRBD1. Germline CDR1 is SGHRS and CDR2 is YFSETQ. V was pared by 0 bases and J by 2 bases, with 8 bases of the junction left unmatched. The CDR3 extends over 17 amino acids.

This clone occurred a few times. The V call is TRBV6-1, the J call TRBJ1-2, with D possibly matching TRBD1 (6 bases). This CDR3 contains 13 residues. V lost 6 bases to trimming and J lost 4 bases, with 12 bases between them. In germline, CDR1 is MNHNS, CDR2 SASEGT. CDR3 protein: CASSLQGTYGYTF. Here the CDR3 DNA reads TGTGCCAGCAGCCTGCAGGGGACCTATGGCTACACCTTC.

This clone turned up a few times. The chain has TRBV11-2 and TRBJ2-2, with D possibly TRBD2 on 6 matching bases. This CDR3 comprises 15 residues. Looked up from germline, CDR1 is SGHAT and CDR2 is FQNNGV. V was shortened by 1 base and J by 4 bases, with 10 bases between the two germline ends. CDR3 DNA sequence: TGTGCCAGCAGCTTAGCGGGAGAGGTCACCGGGGAGCTGTTTTTT. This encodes CASSLAGEVTGELFF.

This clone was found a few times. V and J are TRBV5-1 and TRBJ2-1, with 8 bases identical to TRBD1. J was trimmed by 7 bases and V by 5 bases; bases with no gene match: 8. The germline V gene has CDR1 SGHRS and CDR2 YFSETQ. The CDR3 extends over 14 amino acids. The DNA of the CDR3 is TGCGCCAGCAGGCACAGGGGGTTGCTTAATGAGCAGTTCTTC. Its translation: CASRHRGLLNEQFF. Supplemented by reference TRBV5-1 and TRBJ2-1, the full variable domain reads KAGVTQTPRYLIKTRGQQVTLSCSPISGHRSVSWYQQTPGQGLQFLFEYFSETQRNKGNFPGRFSGRQFSNSRSEMNVSTLELGDSALYLCASRHRGLLNEQFFGPGTRLTVL.

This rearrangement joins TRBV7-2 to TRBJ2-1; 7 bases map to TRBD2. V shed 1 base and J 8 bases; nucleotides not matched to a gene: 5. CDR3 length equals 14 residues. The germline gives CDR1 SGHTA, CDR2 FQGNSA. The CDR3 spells CASSLGGRGDEQFF. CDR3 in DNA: TGTGCCAGCAGCTTAGGGGGTCGGGGGGATGAGCAGTTCTTC.

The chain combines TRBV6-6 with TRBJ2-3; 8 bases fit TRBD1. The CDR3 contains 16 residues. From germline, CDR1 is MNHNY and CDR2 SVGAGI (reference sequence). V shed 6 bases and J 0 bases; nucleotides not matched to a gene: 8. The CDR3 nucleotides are TGTGCCAGCAGCCCTAGGACAGGGCGAAGCACAGATACGCAGTATTTT. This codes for CASSPRTGRSTDTQYF.

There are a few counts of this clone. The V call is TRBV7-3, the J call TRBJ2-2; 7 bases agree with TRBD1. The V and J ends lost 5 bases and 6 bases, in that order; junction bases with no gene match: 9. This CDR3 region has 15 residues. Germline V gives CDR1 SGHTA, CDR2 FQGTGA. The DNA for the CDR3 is TGTGCCAGCAGCCCTACAGGGGACGTAGCCGGGGAGCTGTTTTTT. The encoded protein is CASSPTGDVAGELFF.